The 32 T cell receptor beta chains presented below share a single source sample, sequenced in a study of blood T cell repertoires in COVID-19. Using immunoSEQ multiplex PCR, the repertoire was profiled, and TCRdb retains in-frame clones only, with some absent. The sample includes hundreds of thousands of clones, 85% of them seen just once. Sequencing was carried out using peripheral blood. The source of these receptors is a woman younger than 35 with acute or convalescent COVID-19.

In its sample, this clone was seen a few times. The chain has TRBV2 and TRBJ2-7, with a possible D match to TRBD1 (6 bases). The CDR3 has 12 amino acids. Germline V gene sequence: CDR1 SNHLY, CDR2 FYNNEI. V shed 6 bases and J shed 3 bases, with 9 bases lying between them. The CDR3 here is CASRNRVYEQYF. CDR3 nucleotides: TGTGCCAGCAGAAACAGGGTCTACGAGCAGTACTTC.

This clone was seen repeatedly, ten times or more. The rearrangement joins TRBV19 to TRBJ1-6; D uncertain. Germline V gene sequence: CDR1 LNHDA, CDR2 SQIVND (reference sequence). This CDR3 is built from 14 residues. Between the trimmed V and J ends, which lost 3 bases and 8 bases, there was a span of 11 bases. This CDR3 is CASSITQAYSPLHF. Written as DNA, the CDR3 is TGTGCCAGTAGTATCACTCAGGCCTATTCACCCCTCCACTTT.

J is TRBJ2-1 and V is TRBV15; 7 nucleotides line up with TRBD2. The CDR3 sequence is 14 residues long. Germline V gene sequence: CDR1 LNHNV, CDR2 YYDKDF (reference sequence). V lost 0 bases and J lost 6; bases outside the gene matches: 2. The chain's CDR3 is CATSRERTSNEQFF. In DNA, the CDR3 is TGTGCCACCAGCAGAGAAAGGACTAGCAATGAGCAGTTCTTC.

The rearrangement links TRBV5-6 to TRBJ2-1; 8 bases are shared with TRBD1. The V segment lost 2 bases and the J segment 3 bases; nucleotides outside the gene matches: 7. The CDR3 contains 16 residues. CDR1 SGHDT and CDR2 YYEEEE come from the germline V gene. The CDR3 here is CASSFLQGGFYNEQFF. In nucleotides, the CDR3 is TGTGCCAGCAGCTTCCTACAGGGGGGTTTCTACAATGAGCAGTTCTTC.

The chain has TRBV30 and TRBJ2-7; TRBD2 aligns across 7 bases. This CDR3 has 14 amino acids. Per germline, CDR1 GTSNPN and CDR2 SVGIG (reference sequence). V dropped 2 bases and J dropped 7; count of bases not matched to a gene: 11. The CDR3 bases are TGTGCCTGGAGTAGGGTAGCGGGTGTGTGGGAGCAGTACTTC. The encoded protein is CAWSRVAGVWEQYF.

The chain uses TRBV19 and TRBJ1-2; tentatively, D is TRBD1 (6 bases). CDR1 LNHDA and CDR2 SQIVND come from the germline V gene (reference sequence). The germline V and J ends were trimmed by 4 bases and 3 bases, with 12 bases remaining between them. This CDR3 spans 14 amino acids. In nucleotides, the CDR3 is TGTGCCAGTAGTACTCAGGGGAGCGACTATGGCTACACCTTC. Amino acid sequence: CASSTQGSDYGYTF. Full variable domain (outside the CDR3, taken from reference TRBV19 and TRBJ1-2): DGGITQSPKYLFRKEGQNVTLSCEQNLNHDAMYWYRQDPGQGLRLIYYSQIVNDFQKGDIAEGYSVSREKKESFPLTVTSAQKNPTAFYLCASSTQGSDYGYTFGSGTRLTVV.

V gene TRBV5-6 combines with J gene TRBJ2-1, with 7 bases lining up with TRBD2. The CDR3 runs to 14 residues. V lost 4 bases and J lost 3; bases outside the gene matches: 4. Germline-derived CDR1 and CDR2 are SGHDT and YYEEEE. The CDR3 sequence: CASSGTGGYNEQFF. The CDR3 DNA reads TGTGCCAGCAGCGGCACGGGGGGCTACAATGAGCAGTTCTTC. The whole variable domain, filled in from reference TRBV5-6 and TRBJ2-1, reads DAGVTQSPTHLIKTRGQQVTLRCSPKSGHDTVSWYQQALGQGPQFIFQYYEEEERQRGNFPDRFSGHQFPNYSSELNVNALLLGDSALYLCASSGTGGYNEQFFGPGTRLTVL.

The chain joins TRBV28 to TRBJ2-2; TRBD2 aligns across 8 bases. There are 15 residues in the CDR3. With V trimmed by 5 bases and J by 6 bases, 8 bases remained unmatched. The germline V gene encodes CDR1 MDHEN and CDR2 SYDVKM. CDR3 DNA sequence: TGTGCCAGCAGTACCGGGACTAGGGTTGCCGGGGAGCTGTTTTTT. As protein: CASSTGTRVAGELFF. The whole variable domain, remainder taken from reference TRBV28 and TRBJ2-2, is DVKVTQSSRYLVKRTGEKVFLECVQDMDHENMFWYRQDPGLGLRLIYFSYDVKMKEKGDIPEGYSVSREKKERFSLILESASTNQTSMYLCASSTGTRVAGELFFGEGSRLTVL.

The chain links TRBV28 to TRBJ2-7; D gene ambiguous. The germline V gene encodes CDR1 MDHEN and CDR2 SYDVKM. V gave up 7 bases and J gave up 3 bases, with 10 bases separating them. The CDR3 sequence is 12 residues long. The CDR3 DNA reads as TGTGCCAGCACTCTCCCAGGCTACGAGCAGTACTTC. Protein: CASTLPGYEQYF.

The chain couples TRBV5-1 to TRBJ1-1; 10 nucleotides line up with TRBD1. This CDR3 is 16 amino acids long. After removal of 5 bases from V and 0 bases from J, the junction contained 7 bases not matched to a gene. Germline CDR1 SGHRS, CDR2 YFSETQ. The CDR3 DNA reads TGCGCCAGCAGTCCGGGACAGGGGTCCATGAACACTGAAGCTTTCTTT. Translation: CASSPGQGSMNTEAFF.

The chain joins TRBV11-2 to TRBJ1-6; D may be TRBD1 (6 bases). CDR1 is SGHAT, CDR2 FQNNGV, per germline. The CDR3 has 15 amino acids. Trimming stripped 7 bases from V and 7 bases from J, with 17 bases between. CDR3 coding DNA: TGTGCCAGCACCCTACAACAGGGAACGAATTCACCCCTCCACTTT. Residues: CASTLQQGTNSPLHF.

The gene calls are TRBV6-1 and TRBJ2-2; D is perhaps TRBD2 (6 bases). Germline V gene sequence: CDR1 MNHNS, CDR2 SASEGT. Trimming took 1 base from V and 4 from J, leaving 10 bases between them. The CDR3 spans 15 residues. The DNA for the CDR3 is TGTGCCAGCAGTGAAGGCGGGAAAACCACCGGGGAGCTGTTTTTT. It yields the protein CASSEGGKTTGELFF.

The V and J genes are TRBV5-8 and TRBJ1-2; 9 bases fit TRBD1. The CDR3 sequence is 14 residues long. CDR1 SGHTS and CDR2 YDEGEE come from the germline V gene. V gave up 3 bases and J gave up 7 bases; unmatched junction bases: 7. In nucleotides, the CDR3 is TGTGCCAGCAGCTCCGGACAGGGGCGCTCTGGCTACACCTTC. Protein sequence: CASSSGQGRSGYTF.

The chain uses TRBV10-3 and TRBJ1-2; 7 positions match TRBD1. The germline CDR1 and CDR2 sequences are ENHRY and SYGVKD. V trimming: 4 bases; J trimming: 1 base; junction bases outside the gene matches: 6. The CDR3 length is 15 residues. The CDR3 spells CAISGRGGDNYGYTF. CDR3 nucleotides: TGTGCCATCAGTGGCCGAGGGGGCGATAACTATGGCTACACCTTC.

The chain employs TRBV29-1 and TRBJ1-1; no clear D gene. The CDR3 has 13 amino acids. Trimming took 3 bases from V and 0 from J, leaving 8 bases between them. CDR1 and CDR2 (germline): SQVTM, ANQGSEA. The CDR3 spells CSVEGRLNTEAFF. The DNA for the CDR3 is TGCAGCGTTGAGGGCAGGCTGAACACTGAAGCTTTCTTT.

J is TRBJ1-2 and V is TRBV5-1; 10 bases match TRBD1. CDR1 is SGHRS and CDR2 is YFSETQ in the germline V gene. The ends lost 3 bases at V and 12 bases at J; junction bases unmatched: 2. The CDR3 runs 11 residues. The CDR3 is CASSSDRGDTF. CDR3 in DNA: TGCGCCAGCAGCTCGGACAGGGGGGACACCTTC.

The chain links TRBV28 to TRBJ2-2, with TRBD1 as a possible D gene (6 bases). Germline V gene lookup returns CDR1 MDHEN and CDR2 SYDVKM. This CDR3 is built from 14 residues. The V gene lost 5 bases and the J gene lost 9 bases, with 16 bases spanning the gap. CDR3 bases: TGTGCCAGCAGTGGACACAGGGTAATAAGGGAGCTGTTTTTT. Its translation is CASSGHRVIRELFF.

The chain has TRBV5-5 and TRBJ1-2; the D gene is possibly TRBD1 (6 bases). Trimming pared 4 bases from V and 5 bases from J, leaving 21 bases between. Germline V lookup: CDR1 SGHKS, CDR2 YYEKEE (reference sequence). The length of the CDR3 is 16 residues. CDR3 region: CASSPPQGRGSYGYTF. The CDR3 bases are TGTGCCAGCAGCCCCCCCCAAGGCAGGGGTTCTTATGGCTACACCTTC.

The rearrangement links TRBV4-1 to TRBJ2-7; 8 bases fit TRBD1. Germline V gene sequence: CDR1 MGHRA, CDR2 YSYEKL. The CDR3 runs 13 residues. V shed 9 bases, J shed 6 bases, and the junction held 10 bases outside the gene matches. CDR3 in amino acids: CASKPGTGGEQYF. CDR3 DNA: TGCGCCAGTAAGCCCGGGACAGGAGGCGAGCAGTACTTC.

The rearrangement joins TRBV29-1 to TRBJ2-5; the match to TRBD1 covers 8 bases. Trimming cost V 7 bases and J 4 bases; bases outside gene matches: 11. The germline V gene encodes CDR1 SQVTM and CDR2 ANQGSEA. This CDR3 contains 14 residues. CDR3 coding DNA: TGCAGCGCCGCGACCCGGACAGGGCTAGAGACCCAGTACTTC. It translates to CSAATRTGLETQYF.

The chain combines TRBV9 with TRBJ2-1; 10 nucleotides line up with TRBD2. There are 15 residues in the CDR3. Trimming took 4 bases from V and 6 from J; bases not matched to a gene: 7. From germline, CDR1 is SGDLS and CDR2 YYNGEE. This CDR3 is CASSPGLAELNEQFF. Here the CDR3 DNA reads TGTGCCAGCAGCCCCGGACTAGCGGAACTCAATGAGCAGTTCTTC.

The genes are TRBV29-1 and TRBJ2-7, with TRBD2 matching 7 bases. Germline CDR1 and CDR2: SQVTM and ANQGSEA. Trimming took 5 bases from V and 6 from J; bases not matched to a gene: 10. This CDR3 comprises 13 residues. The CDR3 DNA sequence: TGCAGCGTTCAAAGGCTAGCGGACGGCGAGCAGTACTTC. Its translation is CSVQRLADGEQYF.

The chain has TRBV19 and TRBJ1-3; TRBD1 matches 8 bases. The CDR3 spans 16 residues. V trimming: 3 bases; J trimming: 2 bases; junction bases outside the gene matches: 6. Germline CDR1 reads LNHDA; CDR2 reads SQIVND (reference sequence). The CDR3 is CASSIGTGGAGNTIYF. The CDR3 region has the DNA TGTGCCAGTAGTATTGGAACAGGGGGAGCTGGAAACACCATATATTTT. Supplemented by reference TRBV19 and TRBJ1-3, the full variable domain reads DGGITQSPKYLFRKEGQNVTLSCEQNLNHDAMYWYRQDPGQGLRLIYYSQIVNDFQKGDIAEGYSVSREKKESFPLTVTSAQKNPTAFYLCASSIGTGGAGNTIYFGEGSWLTVV.

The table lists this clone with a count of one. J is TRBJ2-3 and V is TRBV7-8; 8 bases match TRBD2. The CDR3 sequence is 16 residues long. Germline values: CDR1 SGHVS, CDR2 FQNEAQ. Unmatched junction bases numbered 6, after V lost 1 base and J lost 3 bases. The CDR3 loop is CASSLGTGGATDTQYF. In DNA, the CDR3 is TGTGCCAGCAGCTTAGGAACCGGGGGGGCGACAGATACGCAGTATTTT. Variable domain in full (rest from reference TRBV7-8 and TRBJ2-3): GAGVSQSPRYKVAKRGQDVALRCDPISGHVSLFWYQQALGQGPEFLTYFQNEAQLDKSGLPSDRFFAERPEGSVSTLKIQRTQQEDSAVYLCASSLGTGGATDTQYFGPGTRLTVL.

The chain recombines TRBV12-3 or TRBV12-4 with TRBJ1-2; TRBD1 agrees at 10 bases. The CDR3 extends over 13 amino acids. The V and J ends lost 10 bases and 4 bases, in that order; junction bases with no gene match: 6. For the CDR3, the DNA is TGTGCCATCATGGGACAGGGGATCTATGGCTACACCTTC. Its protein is CAIMGQGIYGYTF.

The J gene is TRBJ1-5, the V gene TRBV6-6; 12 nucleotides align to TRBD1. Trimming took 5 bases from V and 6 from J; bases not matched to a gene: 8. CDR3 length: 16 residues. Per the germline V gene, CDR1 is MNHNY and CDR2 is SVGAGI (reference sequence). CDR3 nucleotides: TGTGCCAGCAGTCACGCCCGGGACAGGGGGCCTCAGCCCCAGCATTTT. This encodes CASSHARDRGPQPQHF.

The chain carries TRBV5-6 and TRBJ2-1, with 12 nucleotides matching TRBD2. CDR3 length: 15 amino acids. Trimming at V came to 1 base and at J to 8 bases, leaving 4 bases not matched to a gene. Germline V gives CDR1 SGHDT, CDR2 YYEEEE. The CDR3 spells CASSLKLAGGHEQFF. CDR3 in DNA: TGTGCCAGCAGCTTGAAACTAGCGGGAGGACATGAGCAGTTCTTC.

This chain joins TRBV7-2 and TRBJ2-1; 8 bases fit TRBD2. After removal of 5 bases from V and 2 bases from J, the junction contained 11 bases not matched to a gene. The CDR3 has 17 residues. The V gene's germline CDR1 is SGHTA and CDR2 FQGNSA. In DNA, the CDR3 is TGTGCCAGCAGCCCCCAGGGTAGCGGGGTGCCCTACAATGAGCAGTTCTTC. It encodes CASSPQGSGVPYNEQFF.

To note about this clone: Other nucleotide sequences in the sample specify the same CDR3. CDR3: CASSSLNTGELFF. The CDR3 nucleotides are TGTGCCAGCAGCTCCCTTAACACCGGGGAGCTGTTTTTT. The rearrangement links TRBV13 to TRBJ2-2; no clear D. V lost 4 bases, J lost 2 bases, and 5 bases lay in between. CDR1 and CDR2 from the germline V gene are PRHDT and FYEKMQ (reference sequence). The CDR3 runs to 13 residues.

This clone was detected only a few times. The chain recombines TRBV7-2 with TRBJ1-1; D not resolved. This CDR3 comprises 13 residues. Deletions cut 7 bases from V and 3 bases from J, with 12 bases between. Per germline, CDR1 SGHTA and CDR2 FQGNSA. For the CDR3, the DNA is TGTGCCAGCAACCCGGTTGTGGACACTGAAGCTTTCTTT. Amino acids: CASNPVVDTEAFF.

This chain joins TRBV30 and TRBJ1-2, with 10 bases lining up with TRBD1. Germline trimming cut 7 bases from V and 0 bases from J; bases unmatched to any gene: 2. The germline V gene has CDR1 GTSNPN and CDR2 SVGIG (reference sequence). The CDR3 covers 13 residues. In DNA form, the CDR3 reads TGTGCCTCGGACAGGGGGTCTAACTATGGCTACACCTTC. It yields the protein CASDRGSNYGYTF.

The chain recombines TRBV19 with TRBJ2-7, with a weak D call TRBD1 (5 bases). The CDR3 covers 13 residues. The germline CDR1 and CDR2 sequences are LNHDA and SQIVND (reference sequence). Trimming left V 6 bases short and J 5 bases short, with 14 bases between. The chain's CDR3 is CASRSQGNDEQYF. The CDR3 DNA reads TGTGCCAGTAGGAGCCAGGGCAACGACGAGCAGTACTTC.